A selection of T cell receptor beta chains follows, all from one sample in a study of T cell responses to AZD1222 COVID-19 vaccine. Method: immunoSEQ multiplex PCR; TCRdb's copy keeps in-frame clones and lacks some. Here the sample spans some 80,000 clones, approximately 91% being singletons. The specimen comprised peripheral blood, sampled on day 0 of AZD1222 vaccination. These TCRs come from an adult in good health. Each CDR3 is given with its conserved first and last residue. The order of the fields is V gene, CDR3 protein.

TRBV19	CASSIGGQGYDEQYF
TRBV19	CASSSLTGPSTDTQYF
TRBV12-3/TRBV12-4	CASSYGGRSTYF
TRBV29-1	CSVGLQSRQPQHF
TRBV5-4	CASSLDARTNEKLFF
TRBV4-3	CASSQDMAGGASEQFF
TRBV3-1/TRBV3-2	CASRDREVPNEKLFF
TRBV5-8	CASSLGKGKKAFF
TRBV5-4	CASSLGGLDNSPLHF
TRBV11-2	CASSLGQGASNYGYTF
TRBV18	CASSPLKGANTEAFF
TRBV19	CASSIPGAFYGYTF
TRBV29-1	CSVETGGNQPQHF
TRBV5-4	CASSLEYTNYGYTF
TRBV27	CASSDRVFSEQYF
TRBV7-2	CASSWARSSYEQYF
TRBV9	CASSVPRDSIYGYTF
TRBV7-9	CASSLQGNEQFF
TRBV28	CASRLTGTGGIGYTF
TRBV2	CASRGDRGGTEAFF
TRBV4-3	CASSQDFKGAYEQYF
TRBV6-6	CASTFRGTDEKLFF
TRBV14	CASSPTGRATNEKLFF
TRBV12-3/TRBV12-4	CASTYSDTGELFF
TRBV10-2	CASPPSVTGRNEQFF
TRBV18	CASSPGEGTDTQYF
TRBV19	CASSIRAGYGNTGELFF
TRBV6-5	CASSYSGEKAFF
TRBV3-1/TRBV3-2	CASSRNPGIWGTQYF
TRBV3-1/TRBV3-2	CASSRTDYEQYF
TRBV24-1	CATSSPGARGNTEAFF
TRBV9	CASSHAGSGNTIYF
TRBV19	CASRVHLSLNQPQHF
TRBV28	CASSQDSNQPQHF
TRBV5-1	CASGLTGAYEQYF
TRBV2	CASSKDRVAGNSPLHF
TRBV9	CASGTRRTDTQYF
TRBV7-2	CASSLKAGATDTQYF
TRBV28	CASSSPLGQGRQPQHF
TRBV10-3	CATQTTDGNTIYF
TRBV7-9	CASSLPENEKLFF
TRBV3-1/TRBV3-2	CASSRGQGLMSSGYTF
TRBV19	CASSKGGVSYNEQFF
TRBV7-3	CASSPSRGPGELFF
TRBV18	CASSYRTGKDTGELFF
TRBV9	CASSATSGGAYTGELFF
TRBV27	CASSLFVGQPRSLDF
TRBV10-3	CAISTGGAYNSPLHF
TRBV5-4	CASKEGQMNTEAFF